The clone carrying this TCR beta chain was picked up a small number of times. Its target is not known. The germline V gene has CDR1 SGHRS and CDR2 YFSETQ. The CDR3 sequence is 16 residues long. V shed 4 bases and J 3 bases; nucleotides not matched to a gene: 8. These data belong to a study of cytomegalovirus exposure and HLA in healthy donors. Background on the study: An early data release held tens of millions of unique TCRs from HLA-typed donors. Study-level results: HLA-A and HLA-B allele assignments for most subjects were reportedly predicted accurately using TCR beta sequences.

Primers for the PCR totalled 60 Vbeta and 13 Jbeta. Using immunoSEQ multiplex PCR, the repertoire was profiled, and TCRdb retains in-frame clones only, with some absent. The sample lists some 80,000 clones, 70% to 80% seen once, with 3.4% in the top ten. The specimen sequenced was PBMCs. The chain joins TRBV5-1 to TRBJ1-3; 9 nucleotides align to TRBD1. The sequence derives from a man aged 40-55 years in good health and CMV-seronegative. In nucleotides, the CDR3 is TGCGCCAGCAGCCCGTCAGGGACAGGGATTGGAAACACCATATATTTT. It is translated as CASSPSGTGIGNTIYF.